Sequencing of this TCR beta chain was carried out in a study of cytomegalovirus exposure and HLA in healthy donors. PCR involved 60 Vbeta and 13 Jbeta primers. Using immunoSEQ multiplex PCR, the repertoire was profiled, and TCRdb retains in-frame clones only, with some absent. The sample consists of roughly 140,000 clones, around 9.6% of them appearing once. The CDR3 covers 13 residues. The V and J ends lost 7 bases and 9 bases, in that order; junction bases with no gene match: 9. CDR1 is LNHDA, CDR2 SQIVND, per germline (reference sequence). The rearrangement links TRBV19 to TRBJ1-2, with 9 bases that match TRBD1. The TCR comes from a male donor in good health and CMV-seronegative. The sample taken for sequencing was PBMCs. DNA of the CDR3: TGTGCCAGTAACACTGGGGGGACAGGGAGCTACACCTTC. Translated: CASNTGGTGSYTF. Full variable domain (remainder filled in from reference TRBV19 and TRBJ1-2): DGGITQSPKYLFRKEGQNVTLSCEQNLNHDAMYWYRQDPGQGLRLIYYSQIVNDFQKGDIAEGYSVSREKKESFPLTVTSAQKNPTAFYLCASNTGGTGSYTFGSGTRLTVV.